These 23 T cell receptor beta chains were sequenced from one sample in a study of T-cell reconstitution after alpha-beta-depleted transplantation in children. For TCRbeta, the library was prepared with unique molecular identifiers. TCRdb redid the calling of the PCR reads with MiXCR, one entry per CDR3 protein. The sample carries 250,000 to 300,000 distinct CDR3 sequences, about a tenth recorded once. The source was PBMCs, collected before TCRalphabeta/CD19-depleted stem cell transplant. These receptors were collected from a boy younger than two with acute myeloid leukemia, due to receive a stem cell transplant.

This clonotype was observed at least ten times. The J gene is TRBJ2-7, the V gene TRBV28; the match to TRBD1 covers 10 bases. The CDR3 runs 18 residues. Losses at the gene ends were 3 bases for V and 7 bases for J; bases not matched to a gene: 18. The germline CDR1 and CDR2 sequences are MDHEN and SYDVKM. The CDR3 is CASSFPPGQGRVVGEQYF. The CDR3 DNA is TGTGCCAGCAGTTTTCCGCCGGGACAGGGGAGAGTAGTGGGTGAGCAGTACTTC.

A remark on this clonotype: A much larger clone differs from this one at a single base, so this may be a read error. The CDR3 end shows no conserved phenylalanine or tryptophan, and so a read error is likely. This sequence joins TRBV7-2 and TRBJ2-1, with TRBD2 identical over 14 bases. The CDR3 contains 15 residues. After removal of 7 bases from V and 8 bases from J, the junction contained 7 bases not matched to a gene. Germline V lookup: CDR1 SGHTA, CDR2 FQGNSA. The CDR3 sequence: CASTRLAGGPHEQFS. In DNA, the CDR3 is TGTGCCAGCACCCGACTAGCGGGAGGGCCACATGAGCAGTTCTCC.

The chain has TRBV19 and TRBJ2-7; TRBD1 might be the D (6 bases). Trimming left V 5 bases short and J 4 bases short, with 15 bases between. In germline, CDR1 is LNHDA, CDR2 SQIVND (reference sequence). The CDR3 has 14 residues. As DNA, the CDR3 is TGTGCCAGTAGTCCGGACCTACAGGGTTACGAGCAGTACTTC. Translating it yields CASSPDLQGYEQYF.

The chain employs TRBV5-6 and TRBJ2-4; 9 positions match TRBD1. Germline lookup yields CDR1 SGHDT and CDR2 YYEEEE. V lost 4 bases to trimming and J lost 11 bases; unmatched junction nucleotides: 10. This CDR3 has 14 amino acids. The CDR3 DNA reads as TGTGCCAGCAGCCCCGGGACAGGGAATAGGCTTCAGTACTTC. Protein: CASSPGTGNRLQYF.

To note about this clonotype: This may stem from a read error, because a much larger clone lies one nucleotide away. This chain joins TRBV28 and TRBJ2-7, with 7 bases lining up with TRBD1. The CDR3 contains 16 residues. Germline trimming cut 10 bases from V and 3 bases from J; bases unmatched to any gene: 18. Germline V gene lookup returns CDR1 MDHEN and CDR2 SYDVKM. The CDR3 DNA sequence: TGTGCCACCATCGACAGGGTTCCAGGGGTACACTACGAGCAGTACTTC. As protein: CATIDRVPGVHYEQYF.

In its sample, this clonotype was seen many times. The chain couples TRBV27 to TRBJ1-5; TRBD1 is a possible D gene (5 bases). Germline V gene sequence: CDR1 MNHEY, CDR2 SMNVEV (reference sequence). The CDR3 has 13 amino acids. V was trimmed by 7 bases and J by 3 bases, leaving 10 bases between them. CDR3 DNA: TGTGCCAGCAAGCCGGGACTCAATCAGCCCCAGCATTTT. Amino acids: CASKPGLNQPQHF.

This clonotype was counted at least ten times. This sequence joins TRBV11-2 and TRBJ2-1; no clear D. The V and J ends lost 5 bases and 0 bases respectively, with 20 bases between them. The CDR3 contains 18 residues. CDR1 and CDR2 from the germline V gene are SGHAT and FQNNGV. CDR3 loop: CASSPRGSLGSSYNEQFF. CDR3 in DNA: TGTGCCAGCAGCCCCCGAGGTAGCCTTGGGTCCTCCTACAATGAGCAGTTCTTC.

This clonotype was counted many times. This sequence joins TRBV19 and TRBJ2-7; D possibly corresponds to TRBD1 (5 bases). The CDR3 totals 12 residues. In germline, CDR1 is LNHDA, CDR2 SQIVND (reference sequence). The V gene lost 7 bases and the J gene lost 7 bases, with 14 bases spanning the gap. This CDR3 is CASTSWGGEQYF. DNA of the CDR3: TGTGCCAGTACCTCATGGGGCGGTGAGCAGTACTTC.

This clonotype was detected many times. J is TRBJ2-4 and V is TRBV7-9; TRBD2 aligns across 7 bases. Germline V gene lookup returns CDR1 SEHNR and CDR2 FQNEAQ (reference sequence). Trimming cost V 5 bases and J 4 bases; bases outside gene matches: 5. This CDR3 comprises 14 residues. CDR3 in DNA: TGTGCCAGCAGCCGCGGGAGTAGTAAAAACATTCAGTACTTC. Its protein product is CASSRGSSKNIQYF.

CDR3 nucleotide sequence: TGTGCCAGCAGTCCCACCGGGACAGGGAGTGGGGAGCAGTACTTC. It yields the protein CASSPTGTGSGEQYF. This rearrangement joins TRBV28 to TRBJ2-7; 9 bases are a match to TRBD1. There are 15 residues in the CDR3. Per germline, CDR1 MDHEN and CDR2 SYDVKM. V lost 5 bases, J lost 7 bases, and 12 bases stayed unmatched.

With regard to this clonotype: This sequence is one base from a far larger clone and is likely a read error. The genes are TRBV7-2 and TRBJ1-6; D remains ambiguous. CDR1 and CDR2 (germline): SGHTA, FQGNSA. This CDR3 is built from 15 residues. In nucleotides, the CDR3 is TGTGCCAGCAGCTTAGAAGGCTCCTATAATTCACCCATCCACTTT. Translated: CASSLEGSYNSPIHF.

This clonotype was recorded at least ten times. The V call is TRBV28, the J call TRBJ2-6; the match to TRBD1 covers 8 bases. Germline CDR1 is MDHEN and CDR2 is SYDVKM. The CDR3 loop spans 15 amino acids. With 6 bases clipped from V and 2 bases from J, the junction kept 3 bases outside the gene matches. CDR3 loop: CASRETGAGANVLTF. The CDR3 nucleotides are TGTGCCAGCAGGGAGACAGGGGCTGGGGCCAACGTCCTGACTTTC.

Many counts were recorded for this clonotype. The chain has TRBV20-1 and TRBJ2-1; D perhaps matches TRBD2 (6 bases). Germline lookup yields CDR1 DFQATT and CDR2 SNEGSKA (reference sequence). This CDR3 has 12 amino acids. With 3 bases removed from V and 12 bases from J, the gap between germline ends came to 15 bases. CDR3 residues: CSASSGWPGQFF. For the CDR3, the DNA is TGCAGTGCTAGCAGCGGGTGGCCGGGGCAGTTCTTC.

This chain joins TRBV7-2 and TRBJ2-1; tentative D call: TRBD2 (6 bases). The CDR3 extends over 14 amino acids. The V gene's germline CDR1 is SGHTA and CDR2 FQGNSA. V was pared by 5 bases and J by 0 bases, with 8 bases between. CDR3 sequence reads: CASSASASYNEQFF. The CDR3 DNA reads TGTGCCAGCAGCGCTAGCGCCTCCTACAATGAGCAGTTCTTC.

The sample holds a few counts of this clonotype. This chain's CDR3 is CASSNGGGPRLLSSYEQYF. CDR3 coding DNA: TGCGCCAGCAGCAATGGAGGGGGCCCCCGTCTACTCAGCTCCTACGAGCAGTACTTC. The gene calls are TRBV5-1 and TRBJ2-7; possibly TRBD1 for D (7 bases). V dropped 4 bases and J dropped 0 bases, with 26 bases sitting between them. CDR3 length: 19 amino acids. The V gene's germline CDR1 is SGHRS and CDR2 YFSETQ.

The chain has TRBV9 and TRBJ1-2, with a possible D match to TRBD1 (5 bases). The CDR3 is made up of 15 amino acids. Germline assignment: CDR1 SGDLS and CDR2 YYNGEE. V dropped 6 bases and J dropped 0 bases, with 15 bases sitting between them. The CDR3 sequence: CASTARGSANYGYTF. The CDR3 coding sequence is TGTGCCAGCACAGCAAGGGGCTCAGCTAACTATGGCTACACCTTC.

This clonotype was seen many times. The chain's CDR3 is CASSPDRAGANVLTF. In DNA, the CDR3 is TGTGCCAGCAGTCCGGACAGGGCCGGGGCCAACGTCCTGACTTTC. The rearrangement joins TRBV7-3 to TRBJ2-6; the match to TRBD1 covers 8 bases. Germline values: CDR1 SGHTA, CDR2 FQGTGA. J gave up 4 bases and V 6 bases, and 5 bases lay outside the gene matches. The CDR3 extends over 15 amino acids.

In this sample, this clonotype turned up many times. V usage is TRBV11-2 and J usage is TRBJ2-7; a weak D match, TRBD2 (5 bases). This CDR3 contains 14 residues. V was pared by 1 base and J by 3 bases, with 10 bases between. CDR1 is SGHAT and CDR2 is FQNNGV in the germline V gene. CDR3: CASSLVGIFYEQYF. The DNA of the CDR3 is TGTGCCAGCAGCTTAGTCGGGATTTTCTACGAGCAGTACTTC. The variable domain in full, completed from reference TRBV11-2 and TRBJ2-7, reads EAGVAQSPRYKIIEKRQSVAFWCNPISGHATLYWYQQILGQGPKLLIQFQNNGVVDDSQLPKDRFSAERLKGVDSTLKIQPAKLEDSAVYLCASSLVGIFYEQYFGPGTRLTVT.

This clonotype was counted only a few times. The rearrangement uses TRBV11-2 and TRBJ2-2, with 7 bases that match TRBD2. CDR1 and CDR2 (germline): SGHAT, FQNNGV. CDR3 length: 16 amino acids. The junction had 4 bases not matched to a gene; V was cut back by 3 bases and J by 0 bases. In DNA form, the CDR3 reads TGTGCCAGCAGCTTTTTCCTAGCGGCGAACACCGGGGAGCTGTTTTTT. This codes for CASSFFLAANTGELFF.

This clonotype showed up many times. This chain joins TRBV4-1 and TRBJ1-4; D is ambiguous. Germline CDR1 is MGHRA and CDR2 is YSYEKL. The CDR3 totals 14 residues. V was trimmed by 0 bases and J by 8 bases, leaving 10 bases between them. Here the CDR3 DNA reads TGCGCCAGCAGCCAAGATCCAGGACGGGAAAAACTGTTTTTT. Protein: CASSQDPGREKLFF.

This rearrangement joins TRBV5-4 to TRBJ1-2; D gene uncertain. The V end lost 2 bases, the J end lost 4 bases, and 21 bases lay between the germline ends. This CDR3 is built from 17 residues. CDR1 and CDR2 from the germline V gene are SGHNT and YYREEE (reference sequence). This CDR3 reads CASSFGLPRGNFYGYTF. CDR3 DNA sequence: TGTGCCAGCAGCTTCGGCCTCCCCCGGGGAAATTTCTATGGCTACACCTTC.

This chain connects TRBV19 to TRBJ2-7; D remains unclear. Trimming took 3 bases from V and 2 from J, leaving 11 bases between them. Germline V gene data show CDR1 as LNHDA and CDR2 as SQIVND (reference sequence). The CDR3 has 14 amino acids. For the CDR3, the DNA is TGTGCCAGTAGTATTCTGTCAGGCCCCTACGAGCAGTACTTC. Encoded protein: CASSILSGPYEQYF.

This clonotype was recorded many times. The CDR3: CASSLPPGGGDEQFF. The CDR3 DNA reads TGTGCCAGCAGCTTACCTCCAGGGGGAGGGGATGAGCAGTTCTTC. The V gene is TRBV7-3, the J gene TRBJ2-1; the D call may be TRBD1 or TRBD2 (7 bases each). This CDR3 has 15 residues. Germline-derived CDR1 and CDR2 are SGHTA and FQGTGA. V gave up 2 bases and J gave up 8 bases, with 16 bases separating them. Drawing the rest from reference TRBV7-3 and TRBJ2-1, the complete variable domain is GAGVSQTPSNKVTEKGKYVELRCDPISGHTALYWYRQSLGQGPEFLIYFQGTGAADDSGLPNDRFFAVRPEGSVSTLKIQRTERGDSAVYLCASSLPPGGGDEQFFGPGTRLTVL.